Described below is a single TCR beta chain sequence and its context. The authors' processing: Amplifying reference gene primers gave estimates of nucleated cell counts. Sequencing was performed with immunoSEQ multiplex PCR; in TCRdb, only in-frame clones are kept and a portion is missing. V, J and clone size were drawn from that table, and D and trimming were deduced from the DNA. The data contain 250,000 or so clones, around nine tenths of them singletons. The data derive from a study of blood T cell repertoires in COVID-19. Study summary: From the United States, Italy and Spain came samples of acute and convalescent COVID-19. In each case, the material was cDNA or gDNA derived from T cells, B-cell-depleted T cells, or PBMCs.

The V and J ends lost 3 bases and 5 bases, in that order; junction bases with no gene match: 7. This CDR3 has 16 amino acids. Germline values: CDR1 KGHDR, CDR2 SFDVKD. Seattle patients were enrolled during active infection and followed longitudinally. The receptor was isolated from a woman aged 55-70 years with COVID-19, enrolled during active disease. The chain couples TRBV24-1 to TRBJ2-3; 10 bases map to TRBD2. Sequencing was carried out using peripheral blood. The CDR3 is CATSDPLAGAVDTQYF. The CDR3, as DNA: TGTGCCACCAGTGATCCCCTAGCGGGAGCCGTAGATACGCAGTATTTT.